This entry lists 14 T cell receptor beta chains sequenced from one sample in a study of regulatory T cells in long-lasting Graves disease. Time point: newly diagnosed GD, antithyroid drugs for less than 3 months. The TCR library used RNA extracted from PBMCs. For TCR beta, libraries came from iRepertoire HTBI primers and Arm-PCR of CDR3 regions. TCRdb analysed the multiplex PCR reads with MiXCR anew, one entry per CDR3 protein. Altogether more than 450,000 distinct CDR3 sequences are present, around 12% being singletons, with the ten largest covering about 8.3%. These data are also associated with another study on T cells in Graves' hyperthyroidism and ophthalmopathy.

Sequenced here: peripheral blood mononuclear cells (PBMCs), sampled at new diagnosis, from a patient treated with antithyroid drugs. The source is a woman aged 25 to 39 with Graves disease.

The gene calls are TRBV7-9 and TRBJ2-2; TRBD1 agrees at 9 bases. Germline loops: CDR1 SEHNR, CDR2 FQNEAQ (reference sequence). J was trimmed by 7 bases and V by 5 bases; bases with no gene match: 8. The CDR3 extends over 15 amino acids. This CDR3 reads CASSPYRGRSGELFF. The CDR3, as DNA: TGTGCCAGCAGCCCCTACAGGGGGCGTAGCGGGGAGCTGTTTTTT.

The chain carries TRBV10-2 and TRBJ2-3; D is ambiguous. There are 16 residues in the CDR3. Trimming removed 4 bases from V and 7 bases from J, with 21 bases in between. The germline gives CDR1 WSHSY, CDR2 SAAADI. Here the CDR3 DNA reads TGCGCCAGCAGTGGGACCTCGGGCCTGGGCTTGAATACGCAGTATTTT. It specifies CASSGTSGLGLNTQYF.

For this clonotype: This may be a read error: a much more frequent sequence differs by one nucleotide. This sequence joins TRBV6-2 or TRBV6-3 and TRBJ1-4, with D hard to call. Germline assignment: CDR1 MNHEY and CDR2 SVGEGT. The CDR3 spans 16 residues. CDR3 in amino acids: CASSYGRTATNERLFF. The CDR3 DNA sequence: TGTGCCAGCAGTTACGGACGGACCGCAACTAATGAAAGACTGTTTTTT.

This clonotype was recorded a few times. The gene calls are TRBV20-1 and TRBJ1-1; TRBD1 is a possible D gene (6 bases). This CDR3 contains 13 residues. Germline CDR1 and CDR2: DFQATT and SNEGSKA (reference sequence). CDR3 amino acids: CRGTGTLNTEAFF. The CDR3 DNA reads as TGCAGAGGAACCGGGACATTGAACACTGAAGCTTTCTTT.

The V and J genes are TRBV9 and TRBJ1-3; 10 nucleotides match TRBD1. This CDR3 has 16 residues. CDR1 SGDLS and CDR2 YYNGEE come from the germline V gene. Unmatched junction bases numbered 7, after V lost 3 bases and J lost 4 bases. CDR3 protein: CASSGRDRGVGNTIYF. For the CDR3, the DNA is TGTGCCAGCAGCGGAAGGGACAGGGGCGTCGGAAACACCATATATTTT.

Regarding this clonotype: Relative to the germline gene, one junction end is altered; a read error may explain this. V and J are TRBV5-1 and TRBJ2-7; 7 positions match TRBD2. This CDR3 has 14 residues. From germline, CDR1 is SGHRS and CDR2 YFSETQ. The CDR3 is CASSPRTSKGEQYF. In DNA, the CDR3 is TGTGCCAGCAGCCCGCGGACTAGTAAGGGCGAGCAGTACTTC.

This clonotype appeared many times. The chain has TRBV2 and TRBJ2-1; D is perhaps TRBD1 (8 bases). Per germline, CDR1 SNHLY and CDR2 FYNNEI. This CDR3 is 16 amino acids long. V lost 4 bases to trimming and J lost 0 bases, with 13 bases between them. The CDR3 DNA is TGTGCCAGCAGTGGATACAGGGGGGGCTCCTACAATGAGCAGTTCTTC. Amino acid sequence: CASSGYRGGSYNEQFF.

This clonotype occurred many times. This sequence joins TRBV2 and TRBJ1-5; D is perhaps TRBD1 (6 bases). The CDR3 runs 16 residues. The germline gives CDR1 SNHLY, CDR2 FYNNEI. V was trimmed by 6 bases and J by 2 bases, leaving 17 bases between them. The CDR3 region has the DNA TGTGCCAGCAGGGTTGATGGGGGCGTCGGCAATCAGCCCCAGCATTTT. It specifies CASRVDGGVGNQPQHF.

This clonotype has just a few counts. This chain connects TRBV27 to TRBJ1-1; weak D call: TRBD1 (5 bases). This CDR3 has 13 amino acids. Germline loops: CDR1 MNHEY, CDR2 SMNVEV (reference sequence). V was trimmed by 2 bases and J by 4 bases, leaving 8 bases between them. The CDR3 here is CASSLLGTTEAFF. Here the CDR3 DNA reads TGTGCCAGCAGTTTACTGGGGACCACTGAAGCTTTCTTT.

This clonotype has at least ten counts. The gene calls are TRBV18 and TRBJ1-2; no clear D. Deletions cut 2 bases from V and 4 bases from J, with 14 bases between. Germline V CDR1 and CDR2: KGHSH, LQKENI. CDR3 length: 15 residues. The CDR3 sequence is CASSPGVEQIYGYTF. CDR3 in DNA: TGTGCCAGCTCACCAGGTGTGGAACAGATCTATGGCTACACCTTC.

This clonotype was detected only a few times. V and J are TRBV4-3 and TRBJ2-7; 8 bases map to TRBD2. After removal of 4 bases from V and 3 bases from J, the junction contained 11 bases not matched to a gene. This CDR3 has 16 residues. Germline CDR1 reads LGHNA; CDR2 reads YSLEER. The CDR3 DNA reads TGCGCCAGCAGCCCCGGGATCACGGGACTAGTCTACGAGCAGTACTTC. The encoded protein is CASSPGITGLVYEQYF.

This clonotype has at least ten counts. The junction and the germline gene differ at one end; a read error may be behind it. The CDR3: CASSLGINTEAFF. DNA for the CDR3: TGTGCCAGCAGTTTAGGCATCAACACTGAAGCTTTCTTT. This chain connects TRBV7-2 to TRBJ1-1; D gene uncertain. This CDR3 is built from 13 residues. CDR1 is SGHTA, CDR2 FQGNSA, per germline.

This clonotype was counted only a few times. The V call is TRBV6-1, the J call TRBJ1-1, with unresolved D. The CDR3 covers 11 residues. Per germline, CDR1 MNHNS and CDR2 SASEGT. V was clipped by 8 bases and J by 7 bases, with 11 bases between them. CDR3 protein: CASRMGIEAFF. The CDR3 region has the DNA TGTGCCAGCCGGATGGGAATTGAAGCTTTCTTT.

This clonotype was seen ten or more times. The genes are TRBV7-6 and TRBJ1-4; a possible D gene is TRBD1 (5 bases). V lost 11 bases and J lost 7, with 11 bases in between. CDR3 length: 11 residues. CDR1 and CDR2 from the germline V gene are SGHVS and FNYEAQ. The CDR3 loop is CAGGEGEKLFF. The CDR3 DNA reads TGTGCCGGGGGGGAGGGTGAAAAACTGTTTTTT. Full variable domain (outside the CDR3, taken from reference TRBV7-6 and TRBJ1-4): GAGVSQSPRYKVTKRGQDVALRCDPISGHVSLYWYRQALGQGPEFLTYFNYEAQQDKSGLPNDRFSAERPEGSISTLTIQRTEQRDSAMYRCAGGEGEKLFFGSGTQLSVL.